The 16 T cell receptor beta chains below were found in one sample sequenced in a study of radiation and T cells in renal cell carcinoma. The repertoire was sequenced with immunoSEQ multiplex PCR; TCRdb's copy has only in-frame clones and lacks some. This table has 140,000 to 150,000 clones, approximately 90% appearing once. Noted time point: baseline pretreatment blood. Sample treatment: 15 Gy SBRT to primary tumor, nephrectomy 4 weeks later. Source: blood, taken from a patient whose treatment included radiotherapy and nephrectomy. These receptors originate from a woman in her 70s with renal cell carcinoma.

The chain recombines TRBV5-1 with TRBJ2-6; TRBD1 matches 9 bases. After removal of 5 bases from V and 0 bases from J, the junction contained 3 bases not matched to a gene. The germline CDR1 and CDR2 sequences are SGHRS and YFSETQ. This CDR3 has 16 amino acids. The CDR3 DNA follows: TGCGCCAGCAGTAGGGACAGGGCCTCTGGGGCCAACGTCCTGACTTTC. Amino acids: CASSRDRASGANVLTF.

The count of this clone is one. The chain couples TRBV19 to TRBJ2-1; D possibly uses TRBD1 or TRBD2 (5 bases each). Germline V gene sequence: CDR1 LNHDA, CDR2 SQIVND (reference sequence). This CDR3 comprises 16 residues. V lost 3 bases, J lost 3 bases, and 15 bases lay in between. The CDR3 region is CASSIAKGAGYNEQFF. The CDR3 region has the DNA TGTGCCAGTAGTATTGCCAAAGGGGCGGGCTACAATGAGCAGTTCTTC.

This chain uses TRBV5-1 with TRBJ1-5; unclear D gene. The V and J ends lost 4 bases and 4 bases respectively, with 9 bases between them. Germline V gives CDR1 SGHRS, CDR2 YFSETQ. CDR3 length: 13 amino acids. Here the CDR3 reads CASSPTTNQPQHF. The CDR3 DNA is TGCGCCAGCAGCCCGACAACGAATCAGCCCCAGCATTTT.

The chain joins TRBV2 to TRBJ1-3; no clear D gene. The CDR3 contains 15 residues. Looked up from germline, CDR1 is SNHLY and CDR2 is FYNNEI. V was pared by 4 bases and J by 0 bases, with 10 bases between. The CDR3 DNA sequence: TGTGCCAGCAGTGTGGACGCCATCTCTGGAAACACCATATATTTT. It encodes CASSVDAISGNTIYF.

The rearrangement links TRBV29-1 to TRBJ1-1; 7 bases are a match to TRBD1. The CDR3 sequence is 13 residues long. Germline V gene lookup returns CDR1 SQVTM and CDR2 ANQGSEA. V lost 7 bases to trimming and J lost 8 bases; unmatched junction nucleotides: 13. DNA of the CDR3: TGCAGCGCTGCAGTAGGAGGGGGCACCGAAGCTTTCTTT. Amino acids: CSAAVGGGTEAFF.

This chain links TRBV11-2 with TRBJ2-1; 12 bases agree with TRBD2. Germline loops: CDR1 SGHAT, CDR2 FQNNGV. The CDR3 contains 13 residues. Trimming at V came to 8 bases and at J to 8 bases, leaving 4 bases not matched to a gene. DNA of the CDR3: TGTGCCAGCGCTAGCGGGGGGGCACATGAGCAGTTCTTC. It encodes CASASGGAHEQFF.

J is TRBJ1-2 and V is TRBV6-1; no definite D call. There are 13 residues in the CDR3. V lost 9 bases and J 2 bases, leaving 13 bases between the germline ends. Germline V gene data show CDR1 as MNHNS and CDR2 as SASEGT. CDR3 loop: CASTPGFNYGYTF. The CDR3 bases are TGTGCCAGTACCCCAGGTTTCAACTATGGCTACACCTTC.

The chain has TRBV11-2 and TRBJ2-7; D is unresolved. Germline V gives CDR1 SGHAT, CDR2 FQNNGV. The CDR3 extends over 12 amino acids. V gave up 2 bases and J gave up 4 bases, with 6 bases separating them. The CDR3 DNA follows: TGTGCCAGCAGCTTAAAGAGGTACGAGCAGTACTTC. Translated: CASSLKRYEQYF.

This sequence joins TRBV6-1 and TRBJ1-2; D is possibly TRBD1 (5 bases). The CDR3 covers 13 residues. CDR1 is MNHNS, CDR2 SASEGT, per germline. Trimming left V 1 base short and J 7 bases short, with 10 bases between. Written as DNA, the CDR3 is TGTGCCAGCAGTGAAGACCAGGGCTCTGGCTACACCTTC. Amino acid sequence: CASSEDQGSGYTF.

This chain uses TRBV25-1 with TRBJ2-1, with TRBD1 matching 11 bases. The CDR3 totals 14 residues. J gave up 4 bases and V 10 bases, and 6 bases lay outside the gene matches. Germline V gives CDR1 MGHDK, CDR2 SYGVNS. The CDR3 is CATQGDRGYNEQFF. The CDR3 coding sequence is TGTGCCACCCAAGGGGACAGGGGGTACAATGAGCAGTTCTTC.

The chain links TRBV5-1 to TRBJ2-2, with a possible D match to TRBD1 (5 bases). The V end lost 1 base, the J end lost 6 bases, and 13 bases lay between the germline ends. Germline CDR1 reads SGHRS; CDR2 reads YFSETQ. The CDR3 is 15 residues long. The CDR3 spells CASSLIARAAGELFF. The CDR3 region has the DNA TGCGCCAGCAGCTTGATCGCCAGGGCGGCCGGGGAGCTGTTTTTT. The variable domain in full, with the rest retrieved from reference TRBV5-1 and TRBJ2-2, is KAGVTQTPRYLIKTRGQQVTLSCSPISGHRSVSWYQQTPGQGLQFLFEYFSETQRNKGNFPGRFSGRQFSNSRSEMNVSTLELGDSALYLCASSLIARAAGELFFGEGSRLTVL.

The gene calls are TRBV6-5 and TRBJ1-4; 8 bases agree with TRBD1. Per the germline V gene, CDR1 is MNHEY and CDR2 is SVGAGI. The CDR3 has 16 amino acids. V dropped 4 bases and J dropped 8; count of bases not matched to a gene: 12. CDR3 in amino acids: CASSSPRQGIGEKLFF. The CDR3 DNA follows: TGTGCCAGCAGTTCCCCAAGACAGGGGATAGGGGAAAAACTGTTTTTT.

This chain links TRBV7-2 with TRBJ2-7; 8 nucleotides line up with TRBD2. V was pared by 5 bases and J by 4 bases, with 7 bases of the junction left unmatched. CDR1 and CDR2 from the germline V gene are SGHTA and FQGNSA. The CDR3 runs to 14 residues. This CDR3 is CASSQAGALYEQYF. CDR3 nucleotides: TGTGCCAGCAGCCAAGCGGGAGCACTTTACGAGCAGTACTTC.

V is TRBV4-2 and J is TRBJ1-1; perhaps TRBD1 as D (5 bases). The CDR3 is 19 amino acids. Trimming pared 4 bases from V and 0 bases from J, leaving 24 bases between. Germline assignment: CDR1 LGHNA and CDR2 YNFKEQ. The DNA of the CDR3 is TGTGCCAGCAGCCCGACGATTCTTTCCGGGACGGTCATGAACACTGAAGCTTTCTTT. Translated, it gives CASSPTILSGTVMNTEAFF.

The chain is built from TRBV6-4 and TRBJ2-2; 9 bases map to TRBD2. Per germline, CDR1 MRHNA and CDR2 SNTAGT. This CDR3 has 18 amino acids. Trimming removed 2 bases from V and 7 bases from J; junction bases left unmatched: 14. CDR3 loop: CASSDNPGGLAFGGELFF. The CDR3 DNA reads TGTGCCAGCAGTGACAATCCAGGGGGACTAGCTTTTGGCGGGGAGCTGTTTTTT.

This clone occurred a few times. V and J are TRBV5-1 and TRBJ1-5; D ambiguous. Germline CDR1 is SGHRS and CDR2 is YFSETQ. The CDR3 has 15 amino acids. V was clipped by 0 bases and J by 3 bases, with 10 bases between them. CDR3 sequence (DNA): TGCGCCAGCAGCTTGGACGGGCCGGACAATCAGCCCCAGCATTTT. Its translation is CASSLDGPDNQPQHF.